At least ten counts were recorded for the clone carrying this T cell receptor (beta chain). Its specificity is unknown. The sorted libraries were prepared using about a million CD4+ or CD8+ T cells that had themselves been sorted. This entry is derived from a study of neurological immune-mediated disorders. The study, taken as a whole, reports: The most TCR clonal expansion was seen in HTLV-1-associated myelopathy, whereas the least was seen in multiple sclerosis, below the level in healthy controls.

This CDR3 has 13 residues. Between the trimmed V and J ends, which lost 5 bases and 2 bases, there was a span of 10 bases. Germline V gene sequence: CDR1 SEHNR, CDR2 FQNEAQ (reference sequence). Synthesis of cDNA was accomplished via 5'RACE employing 10-nucleotide random UMIs. Whenever a sequencing run was performed, it yielded over 180 million TCR-beta sequences from 15-18 subjects. TCRdb independently ran MiXCR on the 5' RACE reads; one entry per CDR3 protein. Among some 38,000 distinct CDR3 sequences, about 4.4% were seen once, and the ten largest hold roughly 9%. Sequencing was performed on CD4+ T cells from blood. The TCR originated in a man aged 18 to 35 in good health. V usage is TRBV7-9 and J usage is TRBJ2-7; D unclear. CDR3 protein: CASSPDVTYEQYF. CDR3 in DNA: TGTGCCAGCAGCCCCGACGTAACCTACGAGCAGTACTTC. Drawing the rest from reference TRBV7-9 and TRBJ2-7, the complete variable domain is DTGVSQNPRHKITKRGQNVTFRCDPISEHNRLYWYRQTLGQGPEFLTYFQNEAQLEKSRLLSDRFSAERPKGSFSTLEIQRTEQGDSAMYLCASSPDVTYEQYFGPGTRLTVT.